This T cell receptor (beta chain) was sequenced during a study of radiotherapy plus CTLA-4 blockade in lung cancer. Clones were sequenced by immunoSEQ multiplex PCR, and TCRdb holds only the in-frame ones, with some missing. The table shows 80,000 or so clones, with 78% occurring only once. Germline CDR1 MNHNY, CDR2 SVGAGI (reference sequence). Trimming removed 0 bases at V and 5 bases at J, with 13 bases between. The CDR3 totals 15 residues. This receptor was taken from a human donor with non-small cell lung cancer who had a partial response to radiotherapy plus ipilimumab. Some clones in this sample may be carry-over from other donors' samples. V and J are TRBV6-6 and TRBJ1-2; maybe TRBD1 (6 bases). The sequenced sample was peripheral blood, obtained from a patient treated with radiotherapy plus ipilimumab. CDR3 sequence: CASSYSTGIGYGYTF. CDR3 sequence (DNA): TGTGCCAGCAGTTACTCCACAGGGATCGGGTATGGCTACACCTTC.